This T cell receptor beta chain was captured by sequencing in a study of beta chain features in type 1 diabetes listed by TCRdb under 2018. About the full investigation: Patients and healthy donors did not differ in mean age, gender distribution, total cell number or subset yield. Naive and central memory subsets were obtained from all 30 or so donors, but regulatory and stem cell-like memory subsets were isolated from only 8 patients and roughly 8 healthy donors. Across all samples, 107,917,701 sorted cells were examined, and cell number per subset correlated strongly with RNA yield. The study compared TCRB repertoires of sorted circulating CD4+ T cell subsets between recently diagnosed type 1 diabetes patients and matched healthy donors. Broad study findings and their caveats: In all four CD4+ subsets, TCRB CDR3 length was moderately but significantly shorter in type 1 diabetes patients. Because cDNA rather than genomic DNA was sequenced, highly expressing activated cells could have been over-represented, although no difference in activation and CD3 levels was found between groups. Shorter templates might be favored by PCR, yet because patient and control samples were amplified and corrected together, any such skew would affect both groups equally. Because small numbers of individuals were included in the HLA sub-analyses, any influence of HLA type on TCRB rearrangement was left unresolved. Naive, central memory and regulatory TCRB repertoires appeared more similar among patients than among healthy donors. Fewer insertions and more nucleotide deletions at VDJ recombination sites were observed in patients with type 1 diabetes, implying thymic rearrangement abnormalities.

The CDR3 has 15 amino acids, counting the end cysteine and phenylalanine. Only the CDR3 DNA is retained, 45 bases long and in frame from the first base. V is cut by 7 bases and J by 10 bases, and the space between the germline ends is 23 bases. For CDR1 and CDR2, the germline V gene lists LGHNT and FRNRAP. The entire amount of isolated RNA was reverse transcribed using the High Capacity cDNA Reverse Transcription Kit, so the sequenced TCRB transcripts were expressed ones. Deep immunoSEQ sequencing was performed on naive, central memory and regulatory T cell samples, with an average of approximately 4 million total reads per sample. After sorted cells were lysed in RLT buffer, RNA was extracted with DNase-treated RNeasy Micro or Mini kits, with the choice depending on cell number. To prevent cross-contamination, every cell subset was processed on its own, while patient and healthy donor samples were processed together. The immunoSEQ multiplex PCR was used to amplify TCRB sequences from cDNA, yielding 87-bp fragments that span the CDR3 region. The amplicons were sequenced using the Illumina HiSeq platform. In the source study's methods: PCR bias was computationally corrected using synthetic template baselines, reads within Hamming distance 2 were collapsed, and singletons that could not be merged were discarded. Reads were aligned to IMGT to assign V, D and J genes, CDR3 length, and insertions or deletions at six rearrangement sites. Within each subset, clonotype counts were normalized to sorted cell number, after which true diversity and Gini coefficients were computed with the tcR R package. The overlap coefficient, calculated on TCRB nucleotide sequences, was used to measure repertoire sharing. As a proxy for the pre-selection repertoire, out-of-frame TCRB sequences from naive cells were analyzed. TCRdb retrieved this table from immuneACCESS and kept in-frame rearrangements only. Not all clones are present; in checked studies, unresolved V genes account for under half, and no reason is known for the remainder. That table gives V, J and clone size, and the DNA gave D and trimming. A total of around 450,000 clones appear in this sample, 10% to 12% of them only once. Jointly, the top ten make up 0.046% of the sample.

As regards this clone: Its antigen specificity is not known. Base qualities were left out, and no much larger clone turns up one base away.

A single peripheral blood draw of around 0.11 L on average was collected from each donor into heparinised tubes. Naive, central memory, regulatory and stem cell-like memory CD4+ T cells were sorted on a BD FACSAria II using a panel including CD45RO, CCR7, CD25, CD127, CD95 and CD27. A purity above 98% was achieved for all sorted populations. PBMCs were isolated right away by Lymphoprep density gradient centrifugation and were stained directly, without culture. Samples were stained and sorted in pairs, with one healthy donor and one patient per experiment, so that batch effects were minimized. This receptor was obtained from a woman younger than 35 in good health. Material: naive CD4+ T cells from blood. The cell subset or site label, read with the paper, signifies: true naive CD4+ T cells. Recombination connected TRBV12-5 to TRBJ2-4; the D gene identity is not certain. The DNA sequence is given as TGTGCTAGTGAACCCGAGAGTGGGGAAACATCGATTCAGTACTTC. It is translated as CASEPESGETSIQYF.